The rows below give T cell receptor beta chains drawn from one sample of a study of shared clonotypes between healthy human individuals. Sequencing used immunoSEQ multiplex PCR; TCRdb keeps in-frame clones, though not all of them. Altogether some 2,100,000 clones are present, about 92% being singletons, with the ten largest covering around 1.7%. The material sequenced was naive CD8+ T cells from PBMCs. Receptors originate from a man between 18 and 35 years old in good health. Some clones in this sample may be carry-over from other donors' samples. Both conserved end residues are part of each CDR3. The D gene is left open where the match is weak. Some rows have no size entry. The others give once, few or many, or a class for an expanded clone.

>TRBV30|15|TRBJ2-7|.|.
CAWSVGVGYKDEQYF
TGTGCCTGGAGTGTAGGAGTAGGGTATAAGGACGAGCAGTACTTC
>TRBV4-3|13|TRBJ1-5|.|.
CASSQSRGQPQHF
TGCGCCAGCAGCCAATCACGAGGTCAGCCCCAGCATTTT
>TRBV27|14|TRBJ1-2|.|.
CASSLSGGLYGYTF
TGTGCCAGCAGTTTATCGGGGGGCCTCTATGGCTACACCTTC
>TRBV6-5|13|TRBJ2-7|.|TRBD1
CASSSTGGYEQYF
TGTGCCAGCAGTTCTACAGGGGGCTACGAGCAGTACTTC
>TRBV15|12|TRBJ1-5|.|.
CASAGGNQPQHF
TGTGCCTCCGCCGGGGGCAATCAGCCCCAGCATTTT
>TRBV5-8|14|TRBJ2-3|.|.
CASSLERETDTQYF
TGTGCCAGCAGCTTGGAAAGGGAGACAGATACGCAGTATTTT
>TRBV5-1|14|TRBJ1-2|.|TRBD1
CASSPRQGNYGYTF
TGCGCCAGCAGCCCCCGACAGGGTAACTATGGCTACACCTTC
>TRBV29-1|11|TRBJ1-5|.|.
CSVRSYGAQHF
TGCAGCGTACGTAGCTATGGGGCCCAGCATTTT
>TRBV29-1|13|TRBJ1-5|.|TRBD1
CSVTGGRGQPQHF
TGCAGCGTCACAGGGGGCCGGGGTCAGCCCCAGCATTTT
>TRBV27|18|TRBJ2-3|.|.
CASSLSRWSGLATDTQYF
TGTGCCAGCAGTTTATCCCGCTGGAGCGGATTAGCCACAGATACGCAGTATTTT
>TRBV6-5|14|TRBJ1-1|.|TRBD1
CASSFRDRGTEAFF
TGTGCCAGCAGTTTCCGGGACAGGGGGACTGAAGCTTTCTTT
>TRBV6-5|13|TRBJ2-1|.|.
CASSYSFGDEQFF
TGTGCCAGCAGTTACTCCTTCGGCGATGAGCAGTTCTTC
>TRBV7-8|14|TRBJ1-1|few|.
CASSPATMNTEAFF
TGTGCCAGCAGCCCCGCCACCATGAACACTGAAGCTTTCTTT
>TRBV29-1|15|TRBJ2-2|.|TRBD1
CSVEVTGVGTGELFF
TGCAGCGTTGAAGTGACAGGGGTCGGGACCGGGGAGCTGTTTTTT
>TRBV5-1|16|TRBJ2-1|.|TRBD2
CASSFSGTTAYNEQFF
TGCGCCAGCAGCTTTAGCGGGACCACGGCCTACAATGAGCAGTTCTTC
>TRBV6-5|14|TRBJ2-7|.|TRBD1
CATKDRGLAYEQYF
TGTGCCACCAAGGACAGGGGTCTAGCCTACGAGCAGTACTTC
>TRBV7-9|14|TRBJ2-7|once|.
CASSLAGAAYEQYF
TGTGCCAGCAGCTTAGCGGGAGCCGCCTACGAGCAGTACTTC
>TRBV27|16|TRBJ2-3|once|TRBD2
CASSLSGGRAPDTQYF
TGTGCCAGCAGTTTATCGGGCGGGAGGGCCCCAGATACGCAGTATTTT
>TRBV5-8|15|TRBJ2-7|.|TRBD2
CASSFSLLAGREQYF
TGTGCCAGCAGCTTCTCGTTACTAGCGGGACGCGAGCAGTACTTC
>TRBV30|15|TRBJ2-2|.|TRBD2
CAWSWTSGDTGELFF
TGTGCCTGGAGTTGGACTAGCGGGGATACCGGGGAGCTGTTTTTT
>TRBV11-2|14|TRBJ2-1|.|TRBD2
CASRESGSYNEQFF
TGTGCCAGCAGAGAGAGCGGGAGCTACAATGAGCAGTTCTTC
>TRBV5-4|14|TRBJ2-7|.|TRBD1
CASSFGQGAVEQYF
TGTGCCAGCAGCTTCGGACAGGGGGCGGTCGAGCAGTACTTC
>TRBV25-1|13|TRBJ2-7|.|TRBD2
CASSEGGSYEQYF
TGTGCCAGCAGTGAAGGCGGGAGCTACGAGCAGTACTTC
>TRBV29-1|14|TRBJ2-7|.|TRBD1
CSVPGTGDPYEQYF
TGCAGCGTTCCCGGGACAGGGGACCCCTACGAGCAGTACTTC
>TRBV6-6|14|TRBJ1-5|.|TRBD1
CASRVQGANQPQHF
TGTGCCAGCAGGGTACAGGGGGCTAATCAGCCCCAGCATTTT
>TRBV28|12|TRBJ2-7|.|.
CASSIDRYEQYF
TGTGCCAGCAGTATAGACAGGTACGAGCAGTACTTC
>TRBV27|16|TRBJ2-5|.|TRBD2
CASSMGLAGGPETQYF
TGTGCCAGCAGTATGGGACTAGCGGGAGGGCCTGAGACCCAGTACTTC
>TRBV19|14|TRBJ2-2|.|.
CASSIVRSTGELFF
TGTGCCAGTAGTATAGTCCGGTCCACCGGGGAGCTGTTTTTT